This TCR beta chain comes out of a study of early T cells in non-severe SARS-CoV-2 infection. Study-wide context: Whole-blood bulk RNA, unsorted, was sequenced, and chains were unpaired. Regarding the study as a whole: A preference for anti-spike CD8 responses marked VDJdb matching, which missed private and CD4 specificities.

This clonotype was seen a few times. Antigen unknown. Researchers attached unique molecular identifiers to individual cDNA molecules. TCRdb called the 5' RACE reads again in MiXCR, with one record for every CDR3 protein. Of about 36,000 distinct CDR3 sequences detected, roughly 9.7% appear once; the ten largest clones hold roughly an eighth. The CDR3 spans 9 residues. Germline CDR1 SQVTM, CDR2 ANQGSEA. V dropped 6 bases and J dropped 6 bases, with 5 bases sitting between them. The receptor comes from an adult who was a healthcare worker with PCR-confirmed SARS-CoV-2 infection or an uninfected control (not recorded which). The chain couples TRBV29-1 to TRBJ1-2; D uncertain. Material for sequencing was whole blood. The CDR3 loop reads CSVSDGYTF. The CDR3 nucleotides are TGCAGCGTGTCAGATGGCTACACCTTC. The variable domain in full, with the rest retrieved from reference TRBV29-1 and TRBJ1-2, is SAVISQKPSRDICQRGTSLTIQCQVDSQVTMMFWYRQQPGQSLTLIATANQGSEATYESGFVIDKFPISRPNLTFSTLTVSNMSPEDSSIYLCSVSDGYTFGSGTRLTVV.